This entry describes one T cell receptor (beta chain). Its antigen is currently unknown. This CDR3 region has 16 residues. V was clipped by 3 bases and J by 0 bases, with 12 bases between them. Per the germline V gene, CDR1 is SQVTM and CDR2 is ANQGSEA. The sample is drawn from a study of CD8+ T cells in alopecia areata. General study findings and limits: Across lesional scalp, and particularly alopecia totalis/universalis, clonality surpassed that of normal scalp.

Extracted RNA was reverse transcribed into cDNA, the sequencing template. TCRdb's table, derived via immunoSEQ multiplex PCR, lists solely in-frame clones and lacks some. Of about 120,000 clones listed, approximately 47% were seen once; the top ten hold approximately 10%. The sequenced sample consisted of NKG2D-low CD8+ T cells sorted from blood. This clonotype was obtained from a human donor with alopecia areata. V usage is TRBV29-1 and J usage is TRBJ2-6; D possibly corresponds to TRBD1 (5 bases). This CDR3 is CSVDSRDSSGANVLTF. The CDR3 DNA reads TGCAGCGTTGATTCTCGCGACAGCTCTGGGGCCAACGTCCTGACTTTC.